The T cell receptor (beta chain) under discussion was sequenced for a study of T cells in Graves' hyperthyroidism and ophthalmopathy (dated by TCRdb to between 2018 and 2021). Broadly, across the study: Peripheral blood was sampled at the time of initial diagnosis, prior to any treatment. The paper reports TCR Vbeta CDR3 sequencing of approximately 140 peripheral blood samples: over 40 ophthalmopathy, under 85 hyperthyroidism and around 17 progressor patients. Prospective prediction of ophthalmopathy was tested in an independent validation cohort of approximately 19 hyperthyroidism patients and around 16 patients who later progressed to ophthalmopathy. For training and testing, the 95 to 100 patients in the discovery cohort were randomly divided in a 7:3 ratio. The study also compared thyroid tissue and blood T-cell repertoires from roughly six Graves' hyperthyroidism patients. Once sampling was done, hyperthyroidism patients were given methimazole at a starting dose of 30 mg daily, whereas ophthalmopathy patients were given high-dose intravenous methylprednisolone. To identify TCR V-J signatures that set the groups apart, the researchers used a discovery cohort of 100 patients, made up of 40 to 45 with Graves' ophthalmopathy and around 58 with stable Graves' hyperthyroidism.

Amplification of TCR beta CDR3 regions was carried out from RNA transcripts. A first-round RT-PCR of the TCR CDR3 used the HTBI primer set with the Qiagen OneStep RT-PCR kit. The libraries were constructed in a second round of multiplex PCR and then size-selected and purified. The libraries were sequenced on an Illumina HiSeq2000 using paired-end 100 bp reads. As for the original processing: SOAPnuke was used to process the raw data, removing reads that contained adapters or uncalled bases, had a mean Phred below 15, or lacked an exact match to the constant primer or identifier. High-quality paired reads were merged using COPE v1.2.5, and each unique nucleotide sequence was defined as a clonotype. MiTCR v1.1 was used to align the clonotypes against IMGT TRBV, TRBD and TRBJ reference segments. The analysis included only V-J combinations with a frequency above 0.0001, which together covered over 98% of the repertoires. A TCS score was defined as the ratio between F50 (clonal expansion) and ExV (chaos), using BLOSUM62-based TCRdist between CDR3 peptides within each V-J. Welch's t-statistics and random forest reduced roughly 530 V-J features to 13, which were used in a naive Bayes classifier (R e1071). TCRdb reprocessed the public reads (quality trimming at Q25 with fastp, clone calling with MiXCR) and kept in-frame beta chains. Rows with a matching CDR3 protein are joined into one entry that keeps the most common DNA and genes. The V and J calls and clone size are TCRdb's, not the authors'. The sample data list hundreds of thousands of distinct CDR3 sequences, and around a sixth of these were observed just once. 13% to 15% of the sample is taken by the ten largest.

Stable Graves' hyperthyroidism was defined as the absence of progression to ophthalmopathy over 18 months of follow-up. Hyperthyroidism patients were newly diagnosed, had a disease duration of under 2 months, and were aged 18 to 65 years. Patients with uncontrolled infections, other autoimmune diseases, pregnancy or lactation were excluded. Diagnoses were established on the basis of clinical symptoms, serum thyroxine and TRAb, thyroid ultrasound, and orbital computed tomography. PBMCs were separated from about 10 ml of fresh peripheral blood using Ficoll-Paque density gradient centrifugation. Total RNA was extracted using Trizol reagent, and RNA quality was assessed on an Agilent 2100 Bioanalyzer. V and J lose 5 bases and 7 bases, and a span of 11 bases separates them. The CDR3 numbers 12 residues from cysteine through phenylalanine. Just CDR3 DNA is preserved here, 36 bases in frame from base 1. The germline V gene gives CDR1 as SGHVS and CDR2 as FNYEAQ.

In its sample, this clonotype was seen many times. The clone's antigen remains unknown. Base quality data are lacking; no much larger clone is found one base away. What the study reported, not specific to this receptor: In cross-validation, a model built on a 13 V-J signature told ophthalmopathy apart from stable hyperthyroidism with approximately 90% sensitivity and around 84% specificity, and in testing the same model reached 80%/75%. No statistical method was used to fix the sample size in advance, and group allocation was not hidden from the investigators. Most expanded thyroid clonotypes (frequency above 0.001) were also detected in blood, suggesting blood repertoires may reflect thyroid immune responses. In validation, progression to ophthalmopathy was predicted by the model with almost 71% sensitivity and about 72% specificity, a median of about 6.8 months before onset.

The TCR originated in a woman younger than 30 with Graves' hyperthyroidism. The sequencing sample was made of blood. The chain is assembled from TRBV7-6 and TRBJ1-2, with the D gene uncertain. This receptor carries the CDR3 CASSASGAGYTF. The sequenced DNA is TGTGCCAGCAGCGCCTCGGGCGCTGGCTACACCTTC.